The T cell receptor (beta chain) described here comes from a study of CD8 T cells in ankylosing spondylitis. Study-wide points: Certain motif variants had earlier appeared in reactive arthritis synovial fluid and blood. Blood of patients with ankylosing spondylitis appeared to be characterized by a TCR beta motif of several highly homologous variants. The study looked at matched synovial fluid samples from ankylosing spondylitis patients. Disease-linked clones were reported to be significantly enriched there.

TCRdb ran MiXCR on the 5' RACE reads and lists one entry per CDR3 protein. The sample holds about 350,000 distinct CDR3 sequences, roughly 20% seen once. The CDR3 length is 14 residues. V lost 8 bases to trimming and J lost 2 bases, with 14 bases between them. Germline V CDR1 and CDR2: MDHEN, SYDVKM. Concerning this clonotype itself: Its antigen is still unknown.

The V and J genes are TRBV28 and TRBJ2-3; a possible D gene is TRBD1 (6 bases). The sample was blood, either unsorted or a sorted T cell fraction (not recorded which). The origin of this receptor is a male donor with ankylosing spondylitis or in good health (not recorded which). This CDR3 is CASRQGHNTDTQYF. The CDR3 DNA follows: TGTGCCAGCCGGCAGGGACATAACACAGATACGCAGTATTTT.